The 8 T cell receptor beta chains given below trace back to one sample, sequenced in a study of regulatory T cells in long-lasting Graves disease. Building the TCR beta libraries relied on iRepertoire HTBI primers, and CDR3 regions underwent Arm-PCR. TCRdb re-called the multiplex PCR reads through MiXCR, storing one row per CDR3 protein. The repertoire has over 350,000 distinct CDR3 sequences, less than 25% of them found once; the top ten carry around 20%. The time point denotes: persistent/refractory GD, antithyroid drugs over 5 years with positive TRAb. There was RNA extracted from PBMCs, and the TCR library was made from it. Sequenced here: peripheral blood mononuclear cells (PBMCs), sampled when the disease was refractory, from a patient treated with antithyroid drugs. Source of these receptors: a female donor with Graves disease.

The genes are TRBV19 and TRBJ2-2; no firm D call. Trimming stripped 0 bases from V and 3 bases from J, with 11 bases between. This CDR3 is built from 16 residues. Germline CDR1 and CDR2: LNHDA and SQIVND (reference sequence). The CDR3: CASSIEWVSDTGELFF. In DNA form, the CDR3 reads TGTGCCAGTAGTATAGAATGGGTATCGGACACCGGGGAGCTGTTTTTT.

The gene calls are TRBV7-9 and TRBJ2-4; 8 positions agree with TRBD2. Germline V gene sequence: CDR1 SEHNR, CDR2 FQNEAQ (reference sequence). The CDR3 length is 18 residues. The trim removed 2 bases at V and 0 bases at J, leaving 9 bases unmatched. The CDR3 DNA reads as TGTGCCAGCAGCTTATTTAGCGGGGCCGCAGTAGCCAAAAACATTCAGTACTTC. Translated, it gives CASSLFSGAAVAKNIQYF.

Ten or more counts support this clonotype. The V and J genes are TRBV2 and TRBJ1-1; D is uncertain. This CDR3 contains 15 residues. The ends were cut back, 5 bases at V and 0 bases at J, with 13 bases in the middle. Germline CDR1 is SNHLY and CDR2 is FYNNEI. The CDR3 reads CASSSDGGMNTEAFF. CDR3 nucleotide sequence: TGTGCCAGCAGTTCGGACGGTGGTATGAACACTGAAGCTTTCTTT.

Concerning this clonotype: Since a much larger clone is just one base distant, this may be a read error. The V and J genes are TRBV27 and TRBJ1-6, with no clear D. The CDR3 has 15 residues. The V gene's germline CDR1 is MNHEY and CDR2 SMNVEV (reference sequence). V lost 0 bases and J lost 8, with 11 bases in between. CDR3 residues: CASSLSHAGYSPLHF. DNA of the CDR3: TGTGCCAGCAGTTTATCGCACGCGGGGTATTCACCCCTCCACTTT.

In this sample, this clonotype turned up a few times. The chain couples TRBV29-1 to TRBJ1-3; D not resolved. The CDR3 is 13 residues long. Germline assignment: CDR1 SQVTM and CDR2 ANQGSEA. Trimming took off 1 base at V and 4 bases at J, with 8 bases between the two ends. The CDR3 coding sequence is TGCAGCGTTGAAGGTGTTCGCGGAAACACCATATATTTT. It yields the protein CSVEGVRGNTIYF. The full variable domain, completed using reference TRBV29-1 and TRBJ1-3, is SAVISQKPSRDICQRGTSLTIQCQVDSQVTMMFWYRQQPGQSLTLIATANQGSEATYESGFVIDKFPISRPNLTFSTLTVSNMSPEDSSIYLCSVEGVRGNTIYFGEGSWLTVV.

This clonotype turned up a few times. This rearrangement joins TRBV28 to TRBJ2-1; TRBD2 aligns across 9 bases. V was clipped by 3 bases and J by 4 bases; unmatched bases: 4. CDR1 and CDR2 from the germline V gene are MDHEN and SYDVKM. The CDR3 has 15 amino acids. CDR3 sequence (DNA): TGTGCCAGCAGTTTGGCTAGCGGGGCTTACAATGAGCAGTTCTTC. Its protein product is CASSLASGAYNEQFF.

The table lists this clonotype with many counts. The CDR3 loop reads CSAIGQQGAGYGYTF. CDR3 DNA: TGCAGTGCAATCGGACAGCAGGGGGCCGGCTATGGCTACACCTTC. This chain connects TRBV20-1 to TRBJ1-2; 8 bases fit TRBD1. Germline V gives CDR1 DFQATT, CDR2 SNEGSKA (reference sequence). The CDR3 sequence is 15 residues long. J lost 4 bases, V lost 6 bases, and 13 bases had no gene match.

This clonotype was observed at least ten times. V and J are TRBV30 and TRBJ2-5; a weak D match, TRBD1 (6 bases). Trimming took off 3 bases at V and 5 bases at J, with 13 bases between the two ends. Germline V lookup: CDR1 GTSNPN, CDR2 SVGIG (reference sequence). The CDR3 sequence is 13 residues long. CDR3 sequence (DNA): TGTGCCTGGAGCAATGGGGGCGCGGAGACCCAGTACTTC. This sequence encodes CAWSNGGAETQYF.